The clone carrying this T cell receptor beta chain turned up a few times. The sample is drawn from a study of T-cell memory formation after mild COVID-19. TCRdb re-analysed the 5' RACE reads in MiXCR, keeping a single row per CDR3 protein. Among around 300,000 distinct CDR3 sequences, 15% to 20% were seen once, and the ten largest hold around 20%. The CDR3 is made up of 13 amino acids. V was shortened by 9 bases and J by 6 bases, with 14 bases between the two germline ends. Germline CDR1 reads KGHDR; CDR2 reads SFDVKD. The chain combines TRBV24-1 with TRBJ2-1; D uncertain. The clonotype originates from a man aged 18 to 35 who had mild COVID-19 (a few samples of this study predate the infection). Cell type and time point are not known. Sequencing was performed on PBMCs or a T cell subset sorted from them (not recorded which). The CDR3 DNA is TGTGCCACCCGGGCCTCCGGCGGCAATGAGCAGTTCTTC. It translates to CATRASGGNEQFF.